This TCR beta chain was sequenced in a study of CD8+ T cells in alopecia areata. Study-level background: A regimen of oral tofacitinib, 5 to 10 mg twice daily, was given to treated patients. Regarding the study as a whole: Association of baseline CD8+ expansion with response is uncertain owing to one nonresponder.

TCR sequencing used cDNA made by reverse transcription of extracted RNA. Produced via immunoSEQ multiplex PCR; TCRdb's table is partial and in-frame only. This table has 150,000 or so clones, 58% appearing once. This sample's treatment: oral pan-JAK inhibitor, 5-10 mg twice daily. About this clone itself: Its target is unknown.

Per the germline V gene, CDR1 is GTSNPN and CDR2 is SVGIG (reference sequence). CDR3 length: 17 amino acids. With V trimmed by 1 base and J by 7 bases, 12 bases remained unmatched. This TCR was recovered from a human donor with alopecia areata. Sequencing used CD4+ T cells sorted from blood, obtained around week 55, from a patient treated with tofacitinib. This chain uses TRBV30 with TRBJ2-1; 11 nucleotides agree with TRBD2. Written as DNA, the CDR3 is TGTGCCTGGAGTGGTCAAAAGACTAGCGGGACTTGGAATGAGCAGTTCTTC. It encodes CAWSGQKTSGTWNEQFF.